This T cell receptor (beta chain) was obtained from a study of cytomegalovirus exposure and HLA in healthy donors (dated by TCRdb to the late 2010s). For context, the study as a whole: In an earlier analysis of roughly 590 of the donors, approximately 260 Gb of sequence data and 100 million or so unique TCR beta sequences from roughly 200 million T cells were reported. Roughly 300 gigabases of sequencing data and approximately 84 million unique TCR sequences were included in an early release covering over 600 HLA-typed donors. Of the 398 genotyped donors, 65% to 90% were placed in the genetic ancestry cluster associated with self-reported Caucasian donors. The aim of the study was to test whether cataloging public T cell receptors could identify signatures of past pathogen exposure. The study profiled the T cell repertoires of 666 subjects by immunosequencing and related them to cytomegalovirus serostatus. In addition to the first cohort of roughly 670 subjects, a separate validation cohort of approximately 130 different subjects was used. High-throughput TCR immunosequencing, statistical association of individual TCRs with disease status, and machine learning were combined to predict cytomegalovirus infection status. To study patterns of TCR occurrence, a later analysis re-analyzed previously published TCR beta repertoires from 600 to 750 donors and added high-resolution HLA genotyping. Rather than drawing on any new phenotypic data, the later analysis identified candidate immune exposures from TCR beta sequences and the way those sequences occurred across donors. In an earlier analysis of 587 of the donors, high-throughput TCR beta sequencing was used to judge whether each TCR beta V gene segment behaved as functional or pseudogenic. Donor age, sex, ethnicity and CMV serostatus were compiled together with the repertoire data. A later genetic analysis used genome-wide SNP genotypes for about 55% of the 666 donors, treating that subset as a discovery cohort. All discovery cohort repertoires had been generated on a single sequencing platform. Both class I and class II loci were covered by HLA typing, at four-digit resolution. The number of typed donors differed by locus: about 620-630 for A, B, C, DRB1 and DQB1; some 540 for DQA1; 606 for DPA1; and some 430 for DPB1. About five DR-DQ haplotypes were treated as single units for association and clustering because of strong linkage in the cohort. On average, around 200,000 unique TCR beta nucleotide sequences were sequenced per donor among several hundred genotyped donors of the cohort, with 15% to 20% of those sequences being non-productive.

The research as a whole found: Linkage disequilibrium might explain the correlated functional status among segregating V segments, but an unknown experimental factor could not be ruled out. Most CMV-associated TCR beta chains appeared to be HLA-restricted in a later analysis, and the HLA associations seemed to be driven largely by CMV exposure. At a false discovery rate of 0.05, a later analysis linked 15,000 to 20,000 TCR beta sequences to specific HLA alleles. A further reported finding was that TCR beta sequences accurately predicted the HLA-A and HLA-B alleles for most subjects in the first cohort. In a later genetic analysis, fewer N-insertions in productive TCRs were reported among donors in an Asian-associated ancestry cluster than the approximately 630-donor mean. The authors suggested that the approach could potentially be extended to other disease states and immunological phenotypes. The sequencing pipeline was judged likely to have produced a cluster of highly shared sequence variants as a technical artifact. In a later analysis, HLA-associated TCR beta chains showed more clonal expansion and lower generation probabilities than non-associated chains that were equally common. A few of the identified cytomegalovirus-associated TCR beta chains were confirmed in vitro to be specific for cytomegalovirus antigens. Roughly uniform sequencing depth across donors was assumed in presence/absence analyses, although this assumption may not hold. Most TCR sequences were seen in very few donors, while some public TCRs were found in many individuals. Immune exposure information for the cohort was limited to CMV serostatus. Strong co-occurrence of HLA alleles, especially DR and DQ, made assigning TCR associations to individual alleles difficult. In this cohort, only TCR beta chains were sequenced, and detectable features were limited by the absence of alpha or paired-chain data. Because some donors lacked HLA typing at each locus, the association tests relied only on the typed subset. The study listed approximately 160 TCR beta chains as associated with cytomegalovirus. In an earlier analysis of some 640 of the donors, most TCR beta V segments were observed in productive rearrangements about 87% or about 30% of the time, broadly matching IMGT annotations. V-gene and J-gene trimming of TCR beta chains was associated with a missense DCLRE1C variant in a later genetic analysis, and the association was replicated in an independent cohort. The earlier analysis of some 560 of the donors excluded fewer than 20 rarely observed V segments, including chromosome 9 orphons, because counts were too low. In a later analysis, TCR association rates were found to vary across HLA loci, with the most associated TCRs seen for DRB1 alleles and the fewest for HLA-C alleles. The classifier was reported to diagnose cytomegalovirus status with high specificity and sensitivity in both the original cohort and the validation cohort. Several of the top co-occurrence clusters appeared to be linked to parvovirus B19, influenza, CMV and Epstein-Barr virus, according to a later analysis.

The cohort consisted of some 730 healthy bone marrow donors. At the time of sampling, all cohort members were nominally healthy, though unrecorded immune exposures were likely present. The donor was CMV seronegative and was included in the group of a few hundred seronegative cohort members. Every donor gave a peripheral blood sample, and the peripheral blood mononuclear cells from that sample were used for TCR beta sequencing. The Qiagen DNeasy Blood Extraction Kit was used to extract genomic DNA from the blood cell samples. In regard to this clone: What antigen it recognizes has not been identified. No base qualities exist here, and no much larger clone lies one base off it.

Libraries were prepared through the immunoSEQ multiplex PCR assay. The multiplex PCR relied on a mix of 60 forward primers for TCR Vbeta segments and 13 reverse primers for TCR Jbeta segments. The CDR3 region of rearranged TCR beta genes was amplified from genomic DNA with a multiplex PCR assay. The Illumina HiSeq System was used to sequence the amplified TCR beta libraries as 87-base-pair reads. In the authors' own workflow: A later analysis tallied 80 million to 95 million unique TCR beta chains across the 610 or so repertoires, and roughly 11 million of those chains were shared by two or more donors. Raw reads were error-corrected and collapsed into unique sequences with a nearest-neighbor algorithm that merged closely related sequences to remove PCR and sequencing errors. To assign V, D and J gene segments, CDR3 sequences were aligned to IMGT reference sequences. For a sequence to be retained, at least a six-nucleotide match to both a V gene segment and a J gene segment was required. Rearrangements were called productive when the CDR3 lacked stop codons and stayed in frame with V and J; all others were non-productive. Following IMGT convention, CDR3 was defined as the stretch from the second conserved V-encoded cysteine to the conserved J-encoded phenylalanine. The earlier analysis of about 560 of the donors excluded any sequence lacking an unambiguous match to a single V gene segment. In an earlier analysis of several hundred of the donors, V segments were called functional above 56.7% productive rearrangements and were called segregating when the between-donor standard deviation exceeded 5%. To diagnose cytomegalovirus status from the catalog of TCR beta chain sequences, a statistical classification framework was built. In a later analysis, TCR nucleotide sequences were compared against IMGT/GENE-DB human TR gene sequences so that V and J genes could be assigned. Using the TCRdist pipeline, a later analysis assigned CDR3 sequences along with most-parsimonious VDJ recombination scenarios. In a later analysis, each TCR beta chain was defined by its CDR3 amino acid sequence together with its V-gene family, and reads without a unique V-gene family were excluded. A later analysis removed several hundred highly shared, low-generation-probability nucleotide sequences to deal with suspected cross-contamination and a sequencing artifact. In a later analysis, a clonal expansion index was calculated for each public chain from normalized within-repertoire ranks of inferred template counts. In a later analysis, generation probabilities were computed using a VDJ recombination model fitted to out-of-frame rearrangements, and the results were checked against IGoR. A later analysis scored TCR-TCR, TCR-HLA and TCR-CMV co-occurrence with hypergeometric tests, applying a repertoire-size bias correction to TCR pairs. False discovery rates were estimated in a later analysis by permuting HLA or CMV assignments 20 times. A later analysis grouped co-occurring TCRs with DBSCAN, adding TCRdist sequence similarity when clustering within HLA-allele-positive subsets. For co-occurrence clustering, repertoires with fewer than 30,000 or more than 120,000 public chains were excluded, along with 4 to 6 repertoires with anomalous nucleotide sharing. TCRdb provides this immuneACCESS table in a form limited to in-frame rearrangements. Some clones are lacking; in checked studies, under half of them reflect an unresolved V gene, and why the rest are absent is not known. V and J calls and clone size are given by that table; D and trimming were obtained from the DNA. The sample table records 110,000 or so clones; approximately 16% of these occur just once. The ten largest clones represent roughly 0.89% of the sample.

Sequenced: PBMCs. This clonotype originated in a female donor in good health and CMV-seronegative.

In nucleotide form, the sequence is TGCAGTGCTAGAGATCTCCGTGAAGCTTTCTTT. It codes for CSARDLREAFF. This chain joins TRBV20-1 to TRBJ1-1; no confident D gene assignment can be made. A distance of 6 bases separates the germline ends of V and J, which lose 0 bases and 7 bases respectively. For CDR1 and CDR2, the germline V gene (reference sequence) lists DFQATT and SNEGSKA. Including the terminal cysteine and phenylalanine, the CDR3 comprises 11 residues. Only CDR3 DNA remains: 33 bases, in frame from the first base.